Presented here are 32 T cell receptor beta chains from one specimen sequenced in a study of T cell changes during pregnancy in multiple sclerosis. Data came from immunoSEQ multiplex PCR; TCRdb stores just in-frame clones and leaves some out. The sample contains tens of thousands of clones, around 90% of which appear only once. Source: peripheral blood, taken in the first trimester of pregnancy. All receptors come from a female donor in good health, enrolled as a control in a pregnancy study.

V gene TRBV14 combines with J gene TRBJ2-1, with 12 bases matching TRBD2. This CDR3 spans 18 amino acids. With V trimmed by 1 base and J by 4 bases, 8 bases remained unmatched. Germline CDR1 and CDR2: SGHDN and FVKESK. The CDR3 bases are TGTGCCAGCAGCCAAGCGTACGGACTAGCGGGACTTTACAATGAGCAGTTCTTC. Amino acids: CASSQAYGLAGLYNEQFF.

With regard to this clone: Likely a read error: the CDR3 ends without its conserved phenylalanine or tryptophan. The chain links TRBV30 to TRBJ1-5; a weak D match, TRBD1 (5 bases). The germline V gene has CDR1 GTSNPN and CDR2 SVGIG (reference sequence). The CDR3 is 13 amino acids. In nucleotides, the CDR3 is TGCGCCTGGAGTCCGCCGGGGGGAGAGCCCCAGCATTCT. It codes for CAWSPPGGEPQHS.

J is TRBJ2-2 and V is TRBV5-8; 7 nucleotides align to TRBD1. Germline trimming cut 5 bases from V and 2 bases from J; bases unmatched to any gene: 6. Germline CDR1 is SGHTS and CDR2 is YDEGEE. The CDR3 runs to 15 residues. This CDR3 is CASRKQGHNTGELFF. CDR3 coding DNA: TGTGCCAGCAGGAAACAGGGGCACAACACCGGGGAGCTGTTTTTT.

Here the CDR3 reads CASSLSGLSYEQYF. CDR3 nucleotides: TGTGCCAGCAGCTTATCAGGGCTCTCCTACGAGCAGTACTTC. The rearrangement links TRBV5-6 to TRBJ2-7; tentative D call: TRBD1 (5 bases). The CDR3 consists of 14 residues. CDR1 is SGHDT, CDR2 YYEEEE, per germline. The ends were cut back, 2 bases at V and 0 bases at J, with 9 bases in the middle.

Only one count was recorded for this clone. This chain uses TRBV6-4 with TRBJ2-1; 7 nucleotides line up with TRBD2. The germline gives CDR1 MRHNA, CDR2 SNTAGT. The CDR3 consists of 15 residues. J lost 0 bases, V lost 5 bases, and 4 bases had no gene match. CDR3 DNA: TGTGCCAGCAGTTCGGGGGGAAGCTCCTACAATGAGCAGTTCTTC. This encodes CASSSGGSSYNEQFF.

The V call is TRBV5-1, the J call TRBJ1-1; TRBD1 agrees at 7 bases. Germline assignment: CDR1 SGHRS and CDR2 YFSETQ. V was clipped by 0 bases and J by 1 base; unmatched bases: 9. The CDR3 extends over 17 amino acids. This CDR3 is CASSLVSGTAANTEAFF. In DNA, the CDR3 is TGCGCCAGCAGCTTGGTGTCGGGGACAGCGGCGAACACTGAAGCTTTCTTT.

The CDR3 sequence is CASSLDYLETQYF. The CDR3 DNA is TGTGCCAGCAGCTTAGATTATTTAGAGACCCAGTACTTC. The rearrangement uses TRBV11-3 and TRBJ2-5; D unresolved. Germline assignment: CDR1 SGHNT and CDR2 YENEEA. V gave up 0 bases and J gave up 4 bases, with 6 bases separating them. The CDR3 loop spans 13 amino acids.

This chain joins TRBV28 and TRBJ1-2; 8 nucleotides line up with TRBD1. V lost 2 bases, J lost 5 bases, and 13 bases stayed unmatched. Germline values: CDR1 MDHEN, CDR2 SYDVKM. CDR3 size: 17 residues. In DNA, the CDR3 is TGTGCCAGCAGTTTAAATGGAGCGGGACAGGCGGGTTATGGCTACACCTTC. Translated, it gives CASSLNGAGQAGYGYTF.

This rearrangement joins TRBV2 to TRBJ2-2; maybe TRBD1 (7 bases). Deletions cut 4 bases from V and 5 bases from J, with 14 bases between. This CDR3 contains 15 residues. Germline V lookup: CDR1 SNHLY, CDR2 FYNNEI. The CDR3 loop reads CASSGPGGRTGELFF. CDR3 nucleotide sequence: TGTGCCAGCAGTGGGCCAGGGGGGAGGACCGGGGAGCTGTTTTTT.

The chain has TRBV5-1 and TRBJ2-7; D is perhaps TRBD1 (5 bases). This CDR3 contains 13 residues. Trimming pared 4 bases from V and 5 bases from J, leaving 13 bases between. CDR1 SGHRS and CDR2 YFSETQ come from the germline V gene. The CDR3, as DNA: TGCGCCAGCAGCGGGCAGGGTGCCCACGAGCAGTACTTC. This codes for CASSGQGAHEQYF.

The V call is TRBV18, the J call TRBJ2-5, with 14 bases lining up with TRBD2. The V and J ends lost 3 bases and 4 bases, in that order; junction bases with no gene match: 16. Germline V gives CDR1 KGHSH, CDR2 LQKENI. The CDR3 loop spans 20 amino acids. CDR3 bases: TGTGCCAGCTCACCCAGAATGCCGGGACTAGCGGGGGCCCTGGGAGAGACCCAGTACTTC. This translates into CASSPRMPGLAGALGETQYF.

This clone was counted once. The chain recombines TRBV4-1 with TRBJ1-4; TRBD1 matches at 8 bases. V lost 1 base and J lost 8; bases outside the gene matches: 3. The CDR3 is 14 amino acids. CDR1 and CDR2 (germline): MGHRA, YSYEKL. CDR3 amino acids: CASSQGDRREKLFF. In DNA, the CDR3 is TGCGCCAGCAGCCAAGGGGACAGGAGAGAAAAACTGTTTTTT.

The chain has TRBV18 and TRBJ1-2; TRBD1 matches 9 bases. CDR3 length: 17 residues. Germline CDR1 reads KGHSH; CDR2 reads LQKENI. Trimming cost V 2 bases and J 4 bases; bases outside gene matches: 11. CDR3 bases: TGTGCCAGCTCACCAAGCCGGACAGGGGAGATACTCTATGGCTACACCTTC. Protein sequence: CASSPSRTGEILYGYTF.

CDR3 loop: CASSLGAGQPQHF. CDR3 bases: TGTGCCAGCAGCTTAGGGGCTGGGCAGCCCCAGCATTTT. The rearrangement uses TRBV7-6 and TRBJ1-5; D remains unclear. The V gene lost 1 base and the J gene lost 7 bases, with 8 bases spanning the gap. The germline gives CDR1 SGHVS, CDR2 FNYEAQ. The CDR3 has 13 amino acids.

This clone occurred once. The chain recombines TRBV7-3 with TRBJ2-3; tentative D call: TRBD2 (6 bases). V lost 2 bases to trimming and J lost 2 bases, with 11 bases between them. Germline-derived CDR1 and CDR2 are SGHTA and FQGTGA. The CDR3 is 15 amino acids. CDR3 in amino acids: CASSLGAGITDTQYF. CDR3 DNA: TGTGCCAGCAGCTTAGGGGCGGGGATCACAGATACGCAGTATTTT.

The chain uses TRBV4-1 and TRBJ1-4; tentatively, D is TRBD1 (6 bases). The germline V and J ends were trimmed by 4 bases and 7 bases, with 25 bases remaining between them. Germline CDR1 and CDR2: MGHRA and YSYEKL. CDR3 length: 18 residues. CDR3 sequence (DNA): TGCGCCAGCAGCCTGACTCGGCAGGGGAAGTTAGGTGGTGAAAAACTGTTTTTT. Amino acid sequence: CASSLTRQGKLGGEKLFF.

This rearrangement joins TRBV9 to TRBJ2-3; D is ambiguous. The V gene's germline CDR1 is SGDLS and CDR2 YYNGEE. This CDR3 has 14 residues. Trimming left V 0 bases short and J 6 bases short, with 11 bases between. The CDR3 protein is CASSVARGADTQYF. In DNA, the CDR3 is TGTGCCAGCAGCGTAGCTCGCGGAGCGGATACGCAGTATTTT.

The gene calls are TRBV30 and TRBJ2-3, with 8 bases matching TRBD2. Trimming removed 5 bases from V and 2 bases from J; junction bases left unmatched: 3. The CDR3 is 13 residues long. The germline V gene has CDR1 GTSNPN and CDR2 SVGIG (reference sequence). The chain's CDR3 is CAWGSGVTDTQYF. The CDR3 DNA sequence: TGTGCCTGGGGTAGCGGGGTCACAGATACGCAGTATTTT.

The gene calls are TRBV18 and TRBJ2-5, with 9 bases aligning to TRBD1. CDR3 length: 13 amino acids. In germline, CDR1 is KGHSH, CDR2 LQKENI. J was trimmed by 5 bases and V by 4 bases; bases with no gene match: 2. This chain's CDR3 is CASSRDRVETQYF. DNA for the CDR3: TGTGCCAGCTCACGGGACAGGGTGGAGACCCAGTACTTC.

CDR3 coding DNA: TGTGCCAGCAGCGTAGATGCAGGGGGTGGCTACACCTTC. Residues: CASSVDAGGGYTF. The chain is built from TRBV9 and TRBJ1-2; 7 positions agree with TRBD1. V was clipped by 0 bases and J by 7 bases; unmatched bases: 3. CDR1 SGDLS and CDR2 YYNGEE come from the germline V gene. This CDR3 spans 13 amino acids.

This chain uses TRBV11-2 with TRBJ1-2, with D tentatively TRBD1 (6 bases). Trimming shortened V by 1 base and J by 3 bases, and 15 bases separated the two germline ends. This CDR3 contains 16 residues. Germline CDR1 and CDR2: SGHAT and FQNNGV. In DNA form, the CDR3 reads TGTGCCAGCAGCTTAGTGGTGGGGGCGGGCGACTATGGCTACACCTTC. As protein: CASSLVVGAGDYGYTF.

The chain carries TRBV5-6 and TRBJ2-7; D ambiguous. The V gene's germline CDR1 is SGHDT and CDR2 YYEEEE. With 2 bases removed from V and 0 bases from J, the gap between germline ends came to 12 bases. CDR3 size: 15 residues. In DNA form, the CDR3 reads TGTGCCAGCAGCTTTGGCACCTCCCTCTCCTACGAGCAGTACTTC. It yields the protein CASSFGTSLSYEQYF.

In its sample, this clone was seen once. The V and J genes are TRBV4-3 and TRBJ2-2; 7 bases align to TRBD1. CDR1 LGHNA and CDR2 YSLEER come from the germline V gene. Trimming at V came to 0 bases and at J to 5 bases, leaving 6 bases not matched to a gene. The CDR3 is 16 amino acids. The CDR3 region is CASSQDRDRATGELFF. CDR3 DNA: TGCGCCAGCAGCCAAGATCGTGACAGGGCGACCGGGGAGCTGTTTTTT.

The chain combines TRBV2 with TRBJ2-3; no reliable D call. The CDR3 covers 14 residues. Germline values: CDR1 SNHLY, CDR2 FYNNEI. Trimming took off 8 bases at V and 6 bases at J, with 18 bases between the two ends. CDR3 DNA sequence: TGTGCCAGCTCCCGCCGAGCCAAAGAGGATACGCAGTATTTT. It specifies CASSRRAKEDTQYF.

The chain combines TRBV27 with TRBJ2-5, with 7 nucleotides matching TRBD1. The CDR3 extends over 15 amino acids. Trimming removed 5 bases from V and 4 bases from J; junction bases left unmatched: 10. CDR1 is MNHEY, CDR2 SMNVEV, per germline (reference sequence). CDR3 protein: CASSRDRQGRETQYF. In DNA form, the CDR3 reads TGTGCCAGCAGTCGCGATAGACAGGGAAGAGAGACCCAGTACTTC.

The CDR3 reads CASSQVQGFRGYTF. The CDR3 DNA follows: TGCGCCAGCAGCCAAGTCCAGGGGTTCAGGGGCTACACCTTC. This chain uses TRBV4-3 with TRBJ1-2; D might be TRBD1 (6 bases). CDR1 is LGHNA, CDR2 YSLEER, per germline. Trimming pared 1 base from V and 8 bases from J, leaving 14 bases between. The CDR3 runs 14 residues.

The rearrangement uses TRBV5-4 and TRBJ2-1; D remains ambiguous. Trimming took 0 bases from V and 0 from J, leaving 7 bases between them. The V gene's germline CDR1 is SGHNT and CDR2 YYREEE (reference sequence). The CDR3 totals 15 residues. The CDR3 loop is CASSLGLNSYNEQFF. The CDR3 bases are TGTGCCAGCAGCTTGGGACTGAACTCCTACAATGAGCAGTTCTTC.

This chain uses TRBV28 with TRBJ1-4; possible D gene TRBD1, 5 bases. CDR3 size: 18 residues. Germline CDR1 is MDHEN and CDR2 is SYDVKM. Trimming removed 6 bases at V and 8 bases at J, with 28 bases between. CDR3 DNA: TGTGCCAGCAGAGTTCCCCTAGGTCCCGGGACTACAAAGGAAAAACTGTTTTTT. Translating it yields CASRVPLGPGTTKEKLFF.

This clone is a singleton in its sample. The chain recombines TRBV7-6 with TRBJ1-6, with 8 bases identical to TRBD1. J gave up 6 bases and V 5 bases, and 9 bases lay outside the gene matches. CDR3 size: 16 residues. Looked up from germline, CDR1 is SGHVS and CDR2 is FNYEAQ. The CDR3 loop is CASSEQTGEGNSPLHF. The CDR3 DNA reads as TGTGCCAGCAGCGAACAGACAGGGGAGGGTAATTCACCCCTCCACTTT.

The gene calls are TRBV7-2 and TRBJ2-3, with D possibly TRBD1 on 6 matching bases. This CDR3 is built from 16 residues. Deletions cut 5 bases from V and 2 bases from J, with 17 bases between. Germline lookup yields CDR1 SGHTA and CDR2 FQGNSA. The CDR3 spells CASSPLQGRLTDTQYF. CDR3 nucleotide sequence: TGTGCCAGCAGCCCGTTGCAGGGGCGTCTCACAGATACGCAGTATTTT.

The CDR3 nucleotides are TGTGCCAGCAGCCGCCGGGACACCAACACTGAAGCTTTCTTT. Translation: CASSRRDTNTEAFF. This chain links TRBV9 with TRBJ1-1; D is possibly TRBD1 (6 bases). Germline CDR1 and CDR2: SGDLS and YYNGEE. V was pared by 4 bases and J by 2 bases, with 12 bases between. The CDR3 covers 14 residues.

The chain couples TRBV5-1 to TRBJ2-1, with 9 nucleotides matching TRBD1. The V gene's germline CDR1 is SGHRS and CDR2 YFSETQ. V dropped 4 bases and J dropped 4; count of bases not matched to a gene: 3. The CDR3 is 14 residues long. As DNA, the CDR3 is TGCGCCAGCAGCACAGGGGGCGCTTACAATGAGCAGTTCTTC. Translating it yields CASSTGGAYNEQFF. The complete variable domain, with remaining parts taken from reference TRBV5-1 and TRBJ2-1, reads KAGVTQTPRYLIKTRGQQVTLSCSPISGHRSVSWYQQTPGQGLQFLFEYFSETQRNKGNFPGRFSGRQFSNSRSEMNVSTLELGDSALYLCASSTGGAYNEQFFGPGTRLTVL.